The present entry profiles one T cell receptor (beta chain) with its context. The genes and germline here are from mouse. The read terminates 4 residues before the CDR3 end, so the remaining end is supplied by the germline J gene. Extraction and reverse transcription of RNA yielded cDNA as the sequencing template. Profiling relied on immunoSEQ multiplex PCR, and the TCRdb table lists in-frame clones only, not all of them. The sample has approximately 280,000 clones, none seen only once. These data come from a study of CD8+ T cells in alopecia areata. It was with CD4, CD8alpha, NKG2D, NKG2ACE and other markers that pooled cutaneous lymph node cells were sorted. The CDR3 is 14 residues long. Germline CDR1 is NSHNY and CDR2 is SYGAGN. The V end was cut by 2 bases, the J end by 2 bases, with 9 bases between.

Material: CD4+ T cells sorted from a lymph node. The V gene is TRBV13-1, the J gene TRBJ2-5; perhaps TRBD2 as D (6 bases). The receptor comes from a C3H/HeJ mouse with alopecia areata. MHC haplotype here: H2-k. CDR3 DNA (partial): TGTGCCAGCAGTGAGGGGGGTATCCAAGAC. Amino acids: CASSEGGIQD. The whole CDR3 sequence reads CASSEGGIQDTQYF.